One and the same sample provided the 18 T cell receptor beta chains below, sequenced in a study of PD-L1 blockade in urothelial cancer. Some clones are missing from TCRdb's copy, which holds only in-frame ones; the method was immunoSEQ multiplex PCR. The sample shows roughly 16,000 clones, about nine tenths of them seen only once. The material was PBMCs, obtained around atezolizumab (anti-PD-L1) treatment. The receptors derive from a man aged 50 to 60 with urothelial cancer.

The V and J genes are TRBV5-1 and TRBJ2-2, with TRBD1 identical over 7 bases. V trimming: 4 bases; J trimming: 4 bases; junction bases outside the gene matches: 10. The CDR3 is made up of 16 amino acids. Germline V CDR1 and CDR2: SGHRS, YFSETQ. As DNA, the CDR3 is TGCGCCAGCAGCACCCGACAGGGAGTAGGCACCGGGGAGCTGTTTTTT. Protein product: CASSTRQGVGTGELFF. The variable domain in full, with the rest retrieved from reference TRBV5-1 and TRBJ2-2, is KAGVTQTPRYLIKTRGQQVTLSCSPISGHRSVSWYQQTPGQGLQFLFEYFSETQRNKGNFPGRFSGRQFSNSRSEMNVSTLELGDSALYLCASSTRQGVGTGELFFGEGSRLTVL.

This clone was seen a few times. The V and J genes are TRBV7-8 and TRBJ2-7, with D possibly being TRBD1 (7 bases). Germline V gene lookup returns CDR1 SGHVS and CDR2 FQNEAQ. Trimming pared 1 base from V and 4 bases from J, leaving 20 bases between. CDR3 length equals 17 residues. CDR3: CASSLVGVGGQRYEQYF. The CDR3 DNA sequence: TGTGCCAGCAGCTTAGTAGGGGTCGGGGGACAGCGATACGAGCAGTACTTC.

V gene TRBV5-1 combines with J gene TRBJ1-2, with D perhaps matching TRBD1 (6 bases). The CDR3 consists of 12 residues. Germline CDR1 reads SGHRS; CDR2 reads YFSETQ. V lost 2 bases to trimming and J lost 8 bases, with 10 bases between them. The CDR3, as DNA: TGCGCCAGCAGCTTTGGGGGCGGCGGCTACACCTTC. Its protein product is CASSFGGGGYTF.

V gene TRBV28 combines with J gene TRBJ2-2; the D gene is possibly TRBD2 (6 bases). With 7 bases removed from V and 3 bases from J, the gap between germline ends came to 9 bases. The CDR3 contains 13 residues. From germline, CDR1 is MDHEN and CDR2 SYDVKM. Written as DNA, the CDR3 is TGTGCCAGCAAAACGGGAGACACCGGGGAGCTGTTTTTT. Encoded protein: CASKTGDTGELFF.

CDR3 coding DNA: TGTGCCAGCAGCTCCCGGACTAGCGGGGGTAACAATGAGCAGTTCTTC. It yields the protein CASSSRTSGGNNEQFF. The genes are TRBV11-3 and TRBJ2-1; 13 bases fit TRBD2. CDR1 SGHNT and CDR2 YENEEA come from the germline V gene. This CDR3 is 16 amino acids long. The junction had 5 bases not matched to a gene; V was cut back by 4 bases and J by 5 bases.

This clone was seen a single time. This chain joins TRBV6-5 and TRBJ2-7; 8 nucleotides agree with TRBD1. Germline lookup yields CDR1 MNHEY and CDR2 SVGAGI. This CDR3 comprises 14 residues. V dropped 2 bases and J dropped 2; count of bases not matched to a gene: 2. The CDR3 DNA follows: TGTGCCAGCAGTTACGACAGGGGTGCCTACGAGCAGTACTTC. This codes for CASSYDRGAYEQYF.

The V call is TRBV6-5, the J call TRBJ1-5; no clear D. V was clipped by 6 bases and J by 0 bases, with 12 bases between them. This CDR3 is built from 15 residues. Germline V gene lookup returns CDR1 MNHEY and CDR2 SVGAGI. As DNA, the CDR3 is TGTGCCAGCAGCCGAGCCGGGGTTAGCAATCAGCCCCAGCATTTT. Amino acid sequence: CASSRAGVSNQPQHF.

In DNA form, the CDR3 reads TGCAGCGTTGAAGACGAGCAGGGTTCCTACGAGCAGTACTTC. This translates into CSVEDEQGSYEQYF. The gene calls are TRBV29-1 and TRBJ2-7; TRBD1 is a possible D gene (5 bases). The germline V gene encodes CDR1 SQVTM and CDR2 ANQGSEA. This CDR3 has 14 amino acids. V lost 0 bases and J 1 base, leaving 10 bases between the germline ends.

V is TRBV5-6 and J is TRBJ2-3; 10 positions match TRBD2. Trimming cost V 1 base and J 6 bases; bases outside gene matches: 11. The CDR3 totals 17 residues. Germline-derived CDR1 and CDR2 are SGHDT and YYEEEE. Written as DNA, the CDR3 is TGTGCCAGCAGCTTGCGGCCTAGCGGGAGAAAGGGGGATACGCAGTATTTT. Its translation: CASSLRPSGRKGDTQYF.

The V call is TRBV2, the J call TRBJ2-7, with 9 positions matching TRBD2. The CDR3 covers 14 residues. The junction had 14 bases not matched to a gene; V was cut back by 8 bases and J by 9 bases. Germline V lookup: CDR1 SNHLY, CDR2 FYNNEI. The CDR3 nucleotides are TGTGCCAGCCGGGGACTAGCAGGGGGACGAGTGCAGTACTTC. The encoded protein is CASRGLAGGRVQYF.

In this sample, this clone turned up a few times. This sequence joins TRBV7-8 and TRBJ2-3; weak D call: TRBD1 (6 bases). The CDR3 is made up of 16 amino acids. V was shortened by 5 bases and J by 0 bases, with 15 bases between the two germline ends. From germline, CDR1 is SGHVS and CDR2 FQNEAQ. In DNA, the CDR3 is TGTGCCAGCAGCCCCGATACAGGGTGGAGCACAGATACGCAGTATTTT. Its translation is CASSPDTGWSTDTQYF.

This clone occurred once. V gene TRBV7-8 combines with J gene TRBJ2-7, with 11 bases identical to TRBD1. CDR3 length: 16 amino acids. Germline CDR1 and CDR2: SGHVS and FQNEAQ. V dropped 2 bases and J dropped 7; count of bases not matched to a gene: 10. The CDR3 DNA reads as TGTGCCAGCAGCTTAAGAGGTGGACAGGGGGCGGGTGAGCAGTACTTC. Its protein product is CASSLRGGQGAGEQYF.

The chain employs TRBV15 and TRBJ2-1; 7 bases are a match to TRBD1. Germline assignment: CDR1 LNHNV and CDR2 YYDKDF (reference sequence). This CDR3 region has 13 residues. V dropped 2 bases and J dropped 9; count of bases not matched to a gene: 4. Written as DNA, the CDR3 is TGTGCCACCAGCAGACTTAAGGGGGCTGAGCAGTTCTTC. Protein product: CATSRLKGAEQFF. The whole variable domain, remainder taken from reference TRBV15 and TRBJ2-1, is DAMVIQNPRYQVTQFGKPVTLSCSQTLNHNVMYWYQQKSSQAPKLLFHYYDKDFNNEADTPDNFQSRRPNTSFCFLDIRSPGLGDTAMYLCATSRLKGAEQFFGPGTRLTVL.

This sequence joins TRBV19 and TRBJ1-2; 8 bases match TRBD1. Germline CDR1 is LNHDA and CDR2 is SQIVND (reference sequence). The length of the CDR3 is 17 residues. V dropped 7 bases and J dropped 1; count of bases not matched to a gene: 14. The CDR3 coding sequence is TGTGCCAGTATTCGAGCGCCAGCGGGACAGGTTAACTATGGCTACACCTTC. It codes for CASIRAPAGQVNYGYTF.

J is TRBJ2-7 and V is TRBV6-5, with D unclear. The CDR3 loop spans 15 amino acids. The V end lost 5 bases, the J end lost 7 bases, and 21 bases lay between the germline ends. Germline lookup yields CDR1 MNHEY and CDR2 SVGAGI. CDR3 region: CASSAQYSSLEEQYF. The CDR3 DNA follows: TGTGCCAGCAGTGCCCAGTATAGTTCTCTGGAGGAGCAGTACTTC.

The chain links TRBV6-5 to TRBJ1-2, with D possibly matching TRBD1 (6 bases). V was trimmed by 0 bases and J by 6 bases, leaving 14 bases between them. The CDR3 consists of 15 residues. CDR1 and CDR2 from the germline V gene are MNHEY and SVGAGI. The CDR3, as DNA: TGTGCCAGCAGTTACTCGAGGGCAGGGGTGCATGGCTACACCTTC. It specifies CASSYSRAGVHGYTF.

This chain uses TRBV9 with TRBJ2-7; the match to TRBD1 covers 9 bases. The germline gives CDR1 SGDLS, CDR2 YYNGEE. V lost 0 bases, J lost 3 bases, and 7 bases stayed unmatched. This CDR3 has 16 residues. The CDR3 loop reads CASSVGGTGGFYEQYF. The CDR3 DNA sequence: TGTGCCAGCAGCGTAGGGGGAACAGGGGGCTTCTACGAGCAGTACTTC.

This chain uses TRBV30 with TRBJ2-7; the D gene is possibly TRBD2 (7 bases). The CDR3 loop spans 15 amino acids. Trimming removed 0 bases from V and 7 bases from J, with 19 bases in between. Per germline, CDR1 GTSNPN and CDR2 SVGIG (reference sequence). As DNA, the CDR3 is TGTGCCTGGAGTGTACCCGGGGGCCGAGCGGGGGAGCAGTACTTC. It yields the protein CAWSVPGGRAGEQYF.